This record concerns one T cell receptor (beta chain) sequence. Its antigen is not identified. With 7 bases removed from V and 2 bases from J, the gap between germline ends came to 10 bases. From germline, CDR1 is MNHEY and CDR2 SVGAGI. The CDR3 is 13 residues long. Clones were read by immunoSEQ multiplex PCR, and TCRdb kept only the in-frame ones, dropping some. Counted here are approximately 1.5 million clones, approximately 98% occurring once; the ten biggest clones make up 0.4% to 0.45%. These data come from a study of shared clonotypes between healthy human individuals. The wider study: Used for every donor were three CD4 naive, three CD4 memory, two CD8 naive and one CD8 memory plate.

General observations from the study: The study found lower generation probabilities in non-shared clonotypes than in those shared by all four donors. The genetic and exposure-history diversity represented was limited by few donors.

The material sequenced was naive CD4+ T cells sorted from blood. This sample's subset: CD45RA+ positively selected. The TCR originated in a man aged 25 to 40 in good health. The J gene is TRBJ2-3, the V gene TRBV6-5; D gene uncertain. The CDR3 nucleotides are TGTGCCAGCAATAGGGCCTTCACAGATACGCAGTATTTT. Its translation is CASNRAFTDTQYF.